Below, one T cell receptor beta chain is given with its context. Which antigen it targets is not known. Base qualities are not provided; no much larger clone lies one nucleotide away. The listed sequencing device is Illumina HiSeq 1500. TCRdb trimmed the raw reads at Q25, called clones with MiXCR and kept productive beta chains. Every entry covers one CDR3 protein and lists the most common genes and DNA from its rows. Present in this sample are fewer than 950,000 distinct CDR3 sequences, 30% to 35% of which were seen just once. The ten top clones hold around 11% of the sample. This specimen belongs to a study of T cell repertoires in cytomegalovirus infection (dated by TCRdb to the late 2010s). Context from the whole study: Peptide stimulations targeted recently identified HLA-C-restricted CMV epitopes, whose presentation resists viral immunomodulation, together with well-studied HLA-B-restricted epitopes. Because public TCR beta signatures pointed to carriage of CMV infection together with the matching HLA type, the HLA type of each donor mattered for the analysis.

Study-wide findings and limitations: Carriers of CMV infection plus the relevant HLA type were discriminated by the cumulative frequency of public TCR beta family members in the study cohort and in an independent approximately 360-donor cohort. The ex vivo response was dominated by HLA-C-restricted CMV-specific TCR beta clonotypes, which also provided the single most frequent clonotype in two of eight donors.

The treatment or condition tag for this specimen amounts to: in vitro stimulation with specific CMV peptide epitopes to enrich CMV-specific T cells. Taken from cysteine to phenylalanine, the CDR3 has 15 residues. Left in the record is the CDR3 DNA by itself, 45 bases read in frame from the first base. Trimming costs V 2 bases and J 1 base, and their ends lie 11 bases apart. As encoded in the germline V gene, CDR1 is SGHVS while CDR2 is FNYEAQ. The specimen comprised cultured CD8+ T cells from PBMCs, sampled from culture after CMV antigen stimulation. The rearranged segments are TRBV7-6 and TRBJ1-1, with no confidently assigned D gene. The TCR sequence derives from a human donor in good health (CMV status not recorded). Some clones in this sample may be carry-over from other donors' samples. At the DNA level, the sequence is TGTGCCAGCAGCTTAAAAGGGTTTGGGAACACTGAAGCTTTCTTT. This codes for CASSLKGFGNTEAFF.